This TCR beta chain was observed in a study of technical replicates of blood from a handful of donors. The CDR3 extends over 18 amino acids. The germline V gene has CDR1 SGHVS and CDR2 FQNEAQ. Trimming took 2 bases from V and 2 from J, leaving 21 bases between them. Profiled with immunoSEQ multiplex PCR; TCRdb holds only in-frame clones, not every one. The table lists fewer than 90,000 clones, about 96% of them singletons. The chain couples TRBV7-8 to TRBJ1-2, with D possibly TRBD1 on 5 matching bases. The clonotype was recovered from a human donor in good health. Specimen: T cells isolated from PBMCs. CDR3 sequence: CASSLFSGLGLLNYGYTF. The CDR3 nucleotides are TGTGCCAGCAGCTTATTTTCAGGATTGGGACTACTAAACTATGGCTACACCTTC. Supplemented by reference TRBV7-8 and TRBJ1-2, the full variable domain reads GAGVSQSPRYKVAKRGQDVALRCDPISGHVSLFWYQQALGQGPEFLTYFQNEAQLDKSGLPSDRFFAERPEGSVSTLKIQRTQQEDSAVYLCASSLFSGLGLLNYGYTFGSGTRLTVV.